The present T cell receptor (beta chain) was sequenced within a study of cytomegalovirus exposure and HLA in healthy donors. Overall study results and limits: Apart from CMV serostatus, no immune exposure information was available.

PCR was performed using 60 Vbeta and 13 Jbeta primers. In the authors' methods: Later, an analysis found 80 million or so unique TCR beta chains, and roughly 9.9 million of these were shared. TCRdb keeps only in-frame clones here, not all; method: immunoSEQ multiplex PCR. The V and J calls and clone size were taken over from that table, and D and trimming were inferred from the DNA. The sample lists 200,000 or so clones, about 81% seen once, with less than 3% in the top ten. The ends lost 4 bases at V and 15 bases at J; junction bases unmatched: 15. CDR1 and CDR2 (germline): MNHEY, SVGAGI. The CDR3 extends over 14 amino acids. As regards this clone: Its specificity is not known.

This clonotype was obtained from a middle-aged woman in good health and CMV-seronegative. The V call is TRBV6-5, the J call TRBJ2-1; 7 bases align to TRBD1. The sample comprised PBMCs. CDR3 bases: TGTGCCAGCAGTTCCCGAGACAGGGATGGTGTCGCGTTCTTC. This codes for CASSSRDRDGVAFF.